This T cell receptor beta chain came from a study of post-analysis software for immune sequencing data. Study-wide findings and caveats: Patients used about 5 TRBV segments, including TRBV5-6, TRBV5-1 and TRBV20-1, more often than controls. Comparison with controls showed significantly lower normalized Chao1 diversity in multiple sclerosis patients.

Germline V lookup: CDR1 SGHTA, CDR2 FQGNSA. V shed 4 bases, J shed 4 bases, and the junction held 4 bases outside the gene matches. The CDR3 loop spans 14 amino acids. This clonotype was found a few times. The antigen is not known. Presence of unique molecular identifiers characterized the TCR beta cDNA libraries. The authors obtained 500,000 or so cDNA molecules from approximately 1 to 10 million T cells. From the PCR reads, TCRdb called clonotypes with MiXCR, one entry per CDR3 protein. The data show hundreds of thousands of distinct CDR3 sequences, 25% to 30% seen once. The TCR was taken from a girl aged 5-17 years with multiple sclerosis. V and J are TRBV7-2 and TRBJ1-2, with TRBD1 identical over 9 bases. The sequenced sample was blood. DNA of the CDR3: TGTGCCAGCAGCTCCCCGACAGGGGGCTATGGCTACACCTTC. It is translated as CASSSPTGGYGYTF.